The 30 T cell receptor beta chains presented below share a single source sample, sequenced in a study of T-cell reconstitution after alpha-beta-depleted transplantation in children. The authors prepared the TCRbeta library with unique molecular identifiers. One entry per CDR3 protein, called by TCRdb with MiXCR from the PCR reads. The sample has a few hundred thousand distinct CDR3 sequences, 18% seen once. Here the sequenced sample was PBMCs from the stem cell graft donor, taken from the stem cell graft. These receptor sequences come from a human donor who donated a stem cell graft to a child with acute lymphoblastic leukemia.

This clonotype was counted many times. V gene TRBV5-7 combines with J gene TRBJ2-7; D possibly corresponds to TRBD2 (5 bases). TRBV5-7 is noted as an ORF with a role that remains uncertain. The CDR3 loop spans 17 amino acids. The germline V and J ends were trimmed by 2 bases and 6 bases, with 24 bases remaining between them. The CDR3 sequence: CASSFVVDEGWELEQYF. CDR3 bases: TGTGCCAGCAGCTTTGTGGTGGATGAGGGATGGGAGCTCGAGCAGTACTTC.

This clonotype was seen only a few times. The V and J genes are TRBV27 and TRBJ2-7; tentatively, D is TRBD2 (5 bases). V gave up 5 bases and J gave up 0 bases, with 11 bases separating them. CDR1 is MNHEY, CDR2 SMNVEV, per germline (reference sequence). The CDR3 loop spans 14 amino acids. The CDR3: CASSNSENSYEQYF. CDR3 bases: TGTGCCAGCAGTAATAGCGAGAACTCCTACGAGCAGTACTTC.

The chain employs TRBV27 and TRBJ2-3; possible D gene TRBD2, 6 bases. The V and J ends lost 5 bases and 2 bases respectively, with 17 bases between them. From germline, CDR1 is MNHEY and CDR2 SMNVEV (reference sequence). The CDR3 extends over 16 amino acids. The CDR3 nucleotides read TGTGCCAGCAGTCCCCAGGCGGGACTCCTCACAGATACGCAGTATTTT. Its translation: CASSPQAGLLTDTQYF.

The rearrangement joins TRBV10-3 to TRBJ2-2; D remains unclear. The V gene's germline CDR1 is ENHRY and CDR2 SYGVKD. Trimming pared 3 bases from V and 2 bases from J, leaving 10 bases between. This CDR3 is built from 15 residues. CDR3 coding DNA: TGTGCCATCAGTGATCAGGACCAAAACACCGGGGAGCTGTTTTTT. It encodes CAISDQDQNTGELFF.

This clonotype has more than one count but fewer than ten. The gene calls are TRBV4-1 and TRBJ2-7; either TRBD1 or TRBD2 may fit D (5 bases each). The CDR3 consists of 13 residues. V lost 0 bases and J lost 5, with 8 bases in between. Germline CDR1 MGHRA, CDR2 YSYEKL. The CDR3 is CASSQDRGDEQYF. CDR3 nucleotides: TGCGCCAGCAGCCAAGATCGGGGCGACGAGCAGTACTTC.

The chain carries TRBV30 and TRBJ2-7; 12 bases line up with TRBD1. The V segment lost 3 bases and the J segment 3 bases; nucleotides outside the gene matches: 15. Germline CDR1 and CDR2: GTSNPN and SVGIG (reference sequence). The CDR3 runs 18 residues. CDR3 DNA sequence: TGTGCCTGGAGCCCCCGGGACAGGGGGCCCCGGGGGTACTACGAGCAGTACTTC. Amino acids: CAWSPRDRGPRGYYEQYF.

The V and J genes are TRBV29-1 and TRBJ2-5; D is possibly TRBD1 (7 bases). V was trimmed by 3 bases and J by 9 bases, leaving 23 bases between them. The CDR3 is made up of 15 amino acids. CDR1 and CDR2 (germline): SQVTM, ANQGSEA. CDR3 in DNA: TGCAGCGTTGACACCAGGGGGGACGGGCCCTGGGCCCAGTACTTC. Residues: CSVDTRGDGPWAQYF.

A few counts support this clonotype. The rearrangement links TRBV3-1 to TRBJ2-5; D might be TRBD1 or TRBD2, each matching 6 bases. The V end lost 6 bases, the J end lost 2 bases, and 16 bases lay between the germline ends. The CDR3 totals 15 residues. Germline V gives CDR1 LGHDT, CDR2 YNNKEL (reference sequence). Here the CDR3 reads CASSSSRRGQETQYF. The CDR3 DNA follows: TGTGCCAGCAGTTCCTCTAGGAGGGGGCAAGAGACCCAGTACTTC.

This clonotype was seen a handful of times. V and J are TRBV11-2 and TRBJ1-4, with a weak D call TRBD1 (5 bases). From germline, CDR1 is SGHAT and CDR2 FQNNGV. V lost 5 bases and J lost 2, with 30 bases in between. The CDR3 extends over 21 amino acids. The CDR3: CASSPHFLSGTVSRTNEKLFF. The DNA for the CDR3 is TGTGCCAGCAGCCCCCATTTTCTTAGCGGGACCGTGAGTAGGACTAATGAAAAACTGTTTTTT.

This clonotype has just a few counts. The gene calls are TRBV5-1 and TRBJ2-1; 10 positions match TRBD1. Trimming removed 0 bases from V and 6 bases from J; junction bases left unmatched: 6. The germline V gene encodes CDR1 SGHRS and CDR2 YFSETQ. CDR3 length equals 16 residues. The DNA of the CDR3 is TGCGCCAGCAGCTTGGCCTGGGACAGGGGTAGCAATGAGCAGTTCTTC. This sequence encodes CASSLAWDRGSNEQFF.

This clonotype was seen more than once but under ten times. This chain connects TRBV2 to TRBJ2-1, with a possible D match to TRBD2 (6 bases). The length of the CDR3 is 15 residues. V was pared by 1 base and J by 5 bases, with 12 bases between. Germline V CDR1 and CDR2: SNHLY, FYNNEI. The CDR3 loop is CASSEGPGLDNEQFF. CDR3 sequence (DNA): TGTGCCAGCAGTGAAGGTCCGGGACTGGACAATGAGCAGTTCTTC.

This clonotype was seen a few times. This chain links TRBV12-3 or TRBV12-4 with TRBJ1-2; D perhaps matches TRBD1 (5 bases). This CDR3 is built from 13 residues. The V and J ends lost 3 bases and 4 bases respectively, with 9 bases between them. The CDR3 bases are TGTGCCAGCAGTTTGGGGGTGTCCTATGGCTACACCTTC. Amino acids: CASSLGVSYGYTF.

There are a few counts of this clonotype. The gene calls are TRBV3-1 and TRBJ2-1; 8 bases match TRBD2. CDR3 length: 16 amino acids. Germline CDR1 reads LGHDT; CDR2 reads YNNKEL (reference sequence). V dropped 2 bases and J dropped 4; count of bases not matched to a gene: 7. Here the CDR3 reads CASSQTPGLGYNEQFF. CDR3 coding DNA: TGTGCCAGCAGCCAAACACCGGGACTAGGGTACAATGAGCAGTTCTTC.

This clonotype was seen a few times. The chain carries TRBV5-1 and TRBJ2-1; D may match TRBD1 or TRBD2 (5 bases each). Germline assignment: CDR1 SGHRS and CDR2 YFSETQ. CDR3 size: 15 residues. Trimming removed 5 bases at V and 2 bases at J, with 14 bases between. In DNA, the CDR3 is TGCGCCAGCAGTCGGGGCGGATCGACCTACAATGAGCAGTTCTTC. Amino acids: CASSRGGSTYNEQFF.

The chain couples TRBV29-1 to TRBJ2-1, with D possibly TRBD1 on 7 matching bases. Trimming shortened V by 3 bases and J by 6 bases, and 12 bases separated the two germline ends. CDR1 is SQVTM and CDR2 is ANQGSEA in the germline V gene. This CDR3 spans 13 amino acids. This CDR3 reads CSVDQGGVNEQFF. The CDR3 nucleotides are TGCAGCGTTGATCAGGGGGGTGTCAATGAGCAGTTCTTC.

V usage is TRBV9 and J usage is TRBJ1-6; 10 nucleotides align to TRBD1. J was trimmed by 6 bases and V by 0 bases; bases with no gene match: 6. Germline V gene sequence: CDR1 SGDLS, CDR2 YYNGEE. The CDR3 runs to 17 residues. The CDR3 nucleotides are TGTGCCAGCAGCGTAGACCGGGACAGGGGCTTTAATTCACCCCTCCACTTT. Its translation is CASSVDRDRGFNSPLHF.

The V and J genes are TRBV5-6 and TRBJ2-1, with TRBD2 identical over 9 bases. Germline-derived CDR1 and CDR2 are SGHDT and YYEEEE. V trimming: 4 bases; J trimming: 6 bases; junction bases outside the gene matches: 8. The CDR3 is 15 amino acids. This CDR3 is CASSIGTSLPNEQFF. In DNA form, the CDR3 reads TGTGCCAGCAGCATCGGGACTAGCTTACCCAATGAGCAGTTCTTC. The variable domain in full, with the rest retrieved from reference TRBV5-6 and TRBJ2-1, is DAGVTQSPTHLIKTRGQQVTLRCSPKSGHDTVSWYQQALGQGPQFIFQYYEEEERQRGNFPDRFSGHQFPNYSSELNVNALLLGDSALYLCASSIGTSLPNEQFFGPGTRLTVL.

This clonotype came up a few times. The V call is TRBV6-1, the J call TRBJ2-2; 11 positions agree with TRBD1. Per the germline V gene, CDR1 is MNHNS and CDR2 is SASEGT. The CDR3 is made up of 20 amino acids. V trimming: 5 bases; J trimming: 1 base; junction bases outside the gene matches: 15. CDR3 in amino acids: CASSKRTGGAGTRNTGELFF. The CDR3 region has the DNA TGTGCCAGCAGTAAGAGGACAGGGGGCGCAGGGACGCGGAACACCGGGGAGCTGTTTTTT.

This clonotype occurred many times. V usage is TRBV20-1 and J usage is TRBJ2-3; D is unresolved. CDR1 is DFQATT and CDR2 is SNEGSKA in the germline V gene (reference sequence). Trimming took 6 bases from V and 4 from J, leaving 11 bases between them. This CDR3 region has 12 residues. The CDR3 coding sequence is TGCAGTGCCCTGACGCCCCCAGATACGCAGTATTTT. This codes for CSALTPPDTQYF.

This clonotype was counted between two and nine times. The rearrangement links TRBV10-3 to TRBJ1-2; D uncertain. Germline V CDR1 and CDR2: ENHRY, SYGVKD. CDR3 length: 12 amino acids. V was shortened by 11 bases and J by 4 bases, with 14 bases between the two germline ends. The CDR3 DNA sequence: TGTGCCTCCGGATCGGATTTCTATGGCTACACCTTC. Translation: CASGSDFYGYTF.

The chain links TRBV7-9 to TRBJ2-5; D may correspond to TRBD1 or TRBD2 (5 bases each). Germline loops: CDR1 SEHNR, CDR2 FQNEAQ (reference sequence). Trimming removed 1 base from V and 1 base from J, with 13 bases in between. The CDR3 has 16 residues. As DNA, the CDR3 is TGTGCCAGCAGCTTAGTAAATGGGGGTCCCCAAGAGACCCAGTACTTC. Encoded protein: CASSLVNGGPQETQYF.

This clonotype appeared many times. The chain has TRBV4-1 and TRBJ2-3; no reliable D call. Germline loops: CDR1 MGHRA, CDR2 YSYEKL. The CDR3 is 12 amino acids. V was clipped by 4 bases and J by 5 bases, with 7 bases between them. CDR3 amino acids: CASSRSGDTQYF. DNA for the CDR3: TGCGCCAGCAGCCGTAGTGGAGATACGCAGTATTTT.

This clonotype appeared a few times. CDR3 in amino acids: CAISEGRGTGQNEQFF. In nucleotides, the CDR3 is TGTGCCATCAGTGAGGGGAGAGGGACAGGTCAAAATGAGCAGTTCTTC. V gene TRBV10-3 combines with J gene TRBJ2-1, with 8 bases that match TRBD1. CDR1 is ENHRY, CDR2 SYGVKD, per germline. The ends lost 2 bases at V and 7 bases at J; junction bases unmatched: 10. The CDR3 is made up of 16 amino acids.

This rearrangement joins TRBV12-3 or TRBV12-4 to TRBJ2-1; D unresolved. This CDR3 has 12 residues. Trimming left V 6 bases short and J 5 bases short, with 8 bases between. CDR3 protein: CASSHLDNEQFF. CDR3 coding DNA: TGTGCCAGCAGCCACTTGGACAATGAGCAGTTCTTC.

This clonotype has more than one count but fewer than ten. The CDR3 spells CSAHRRDNEKLFF. CDR3 bases: TGCAGTGCCCATCGGAGGGATAATGAAAAACTGTTTTTT. The rearrangement uses TRBV20-1 and TRBJ1-4; no reliable D call. In germline, CDR1 is DFQATT, CDR2 SNEGSKA (reference sequence). The germline V and J ends were trimmed by 6 bases and 4 bases, with 12 bases remaining between them. This CDR3 has 13 residues.

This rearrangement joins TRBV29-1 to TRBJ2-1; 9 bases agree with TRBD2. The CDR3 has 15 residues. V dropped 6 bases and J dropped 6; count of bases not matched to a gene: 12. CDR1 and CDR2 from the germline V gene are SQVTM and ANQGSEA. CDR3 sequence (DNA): TGCAGCGTCGGACTAGCAGGCGGGAGGGCCAATGAGCAGTTCTTC. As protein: CSVGLAGGRANEQFF.

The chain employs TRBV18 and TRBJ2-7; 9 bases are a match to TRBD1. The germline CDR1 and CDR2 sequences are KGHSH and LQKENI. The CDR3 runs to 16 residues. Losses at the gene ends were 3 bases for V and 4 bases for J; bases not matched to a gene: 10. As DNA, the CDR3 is TGTGCCAGCTCACCGGGACAGGGAGTAGGGGCTTACGAGCAGTACTTC. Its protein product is CASSPGQGVGAYEQYF.

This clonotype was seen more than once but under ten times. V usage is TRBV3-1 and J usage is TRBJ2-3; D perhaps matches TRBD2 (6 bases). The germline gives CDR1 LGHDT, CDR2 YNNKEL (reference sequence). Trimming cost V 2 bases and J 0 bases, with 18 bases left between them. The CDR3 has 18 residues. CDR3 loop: CASSQKQGGASSTDTQYF. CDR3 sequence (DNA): TGTGCCAGCAGCCAAAAACAAGGCGGGGCCTCGAGCACAGATACGCAGTATTTT.

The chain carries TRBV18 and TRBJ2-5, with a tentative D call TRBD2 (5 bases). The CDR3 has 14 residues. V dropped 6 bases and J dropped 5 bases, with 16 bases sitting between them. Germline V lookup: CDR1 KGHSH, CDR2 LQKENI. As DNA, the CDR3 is TGTGCCAGCTCCCCGGGGTTGATTCAGGAGACCCAGTACTTC. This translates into CASSPGLIQETQYF. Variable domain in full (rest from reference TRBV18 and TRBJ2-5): NAGVMQNPRHLVRRRGQEARLRCSPMKGHSHVYWYRQLPEEGLKFMVYLQKENIIDESGMPKERFSAEFPKEGPSILRIQQVVRGDSAAYFCASSPGLIQETQYFGPGTRLLVL.

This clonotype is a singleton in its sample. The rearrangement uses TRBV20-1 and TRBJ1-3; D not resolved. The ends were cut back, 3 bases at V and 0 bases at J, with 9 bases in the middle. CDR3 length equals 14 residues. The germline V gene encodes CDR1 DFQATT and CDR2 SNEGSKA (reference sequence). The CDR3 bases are TGCAGTGCTAGCCCCGGAAGCTCTGGAAACACCATATATTTT. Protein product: CSASPGSSGNTIYF.